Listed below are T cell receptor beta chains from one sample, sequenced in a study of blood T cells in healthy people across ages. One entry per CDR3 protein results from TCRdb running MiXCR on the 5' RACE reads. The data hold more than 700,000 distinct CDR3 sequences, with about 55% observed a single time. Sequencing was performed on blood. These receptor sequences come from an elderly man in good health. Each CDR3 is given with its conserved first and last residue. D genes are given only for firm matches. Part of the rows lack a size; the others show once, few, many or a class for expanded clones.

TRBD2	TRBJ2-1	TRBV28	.	CASTILAGGSDEQFF	TGTGCCAGCACCATACTAGCGGGGGGATCGGATGAGCAGTTCTTC
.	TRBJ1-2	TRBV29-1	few	CSVEAGINYGYTF	TGCAGCGTTGAGGCCGGGATTAACTATGGCTACACCTTC
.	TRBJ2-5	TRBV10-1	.	CASSEGRLSETQYF	TGCGCCAGCAGTGAGGGTAGATTGTCGGAGACCCAGTACTTC
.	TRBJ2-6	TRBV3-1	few	CASSQATGNGANVLTF	TGTGCCAGCAGCCAAGCAACAGGGAATGGGGCCAACGTCCTGACTTTC
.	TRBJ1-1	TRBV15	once	CATSRRQVTTEAFF	TGTGCCACCAGCAGAAGACAAGTAACGACTGAAGCTTTCTTT
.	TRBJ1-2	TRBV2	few	CASSTYNYGYTF	TGTGCCAGCAGTACCTATAACTATGGCTACACCTTC
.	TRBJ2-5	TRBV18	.	CASSPYTAQETQYF	TGTGCCAGCTCACCATATACAGCCCAAGAGACCCAGTACTTC
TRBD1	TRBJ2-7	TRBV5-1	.	CASSLGPGQGMPQYF	TGCGCCAGCAGCCTCGGTCCGGGACAGGGGATGCCCCAGTACTTC
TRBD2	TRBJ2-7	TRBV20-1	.	CSARVPSGRQNEQYF	TGCAGTGCTAGAGTCCCTAGCGGGAGGCAAAACGAGCAGTACTTC
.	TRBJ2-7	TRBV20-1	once	CSAIDGGRARSYEQYF	TGCAGTGCGATAGACGGTGGGCGAGCCCGATCCTACGAGCAGTACTTC
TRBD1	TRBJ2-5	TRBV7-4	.	CASSLGGQKETQYF	TGTGCCAGCAGCTTAGGGGGACAGAAAGAGACCCAGTACTTC
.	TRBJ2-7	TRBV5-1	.	CASSSPGRGESYEQYF	TGCGCCAGCAGCAGTCCTGGGCGTGGGGAGTCCTACGAGCAGTACTTC
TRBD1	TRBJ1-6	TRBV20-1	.	CSARESQPGQDNSPLHF	TGCAGTGCTAGAGAATCACAACCGGGACAGGATAATTCACCCCTCCACTTT
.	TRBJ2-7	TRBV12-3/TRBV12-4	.	CASSPPGQIYEQYF	TGTGCCAGCAGTCCCCCCGGACAGATCTACGAGCAGTACTTC
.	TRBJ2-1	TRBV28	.	CASSFASREQFF	TGTGCCAGCAGTTTTGCTTCGCGCGAGCAGTTCTTC
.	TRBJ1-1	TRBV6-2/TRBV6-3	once	CASSSPGLHMNTEAFF	TGTGCCAGCAGTTCACCGGGACTACACATGAACACTGAAGCTTTCTTT
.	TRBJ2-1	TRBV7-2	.	CASSIGLRAYNEQFF	TGTGCCAGCAGCATCGGACTACGTGCCTACAATGAGCAGTTCTTC
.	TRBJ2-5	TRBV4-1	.	CASSQARDRKETQYF	TGCGCCAGCAGCCAAGCCAGGGATAGGAAAGAGACCCAGTACTTC
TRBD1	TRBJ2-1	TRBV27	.	CASSLPPFEDRDLIAYNEQFF	TGTGCCAGCAGTTTACCTCCCTTCGAGGACAGGGATCTTATCGCCTACAATGAGCAGTTCTTC
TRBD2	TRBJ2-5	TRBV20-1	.	CSAASGGYETQYF	TGCAGTGCTGCCTCGGGGGGGTACGAGACCCAGTACTTC
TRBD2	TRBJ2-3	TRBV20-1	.	CSAKKTSGGVTDTQYF	TGCAGTGCTAAAAAAACTAGCGGAGGGGTCACAGATACGCAGTATTTT
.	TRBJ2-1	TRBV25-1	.	CASSGHGQTRYDEQFF	TGTGCCAGCAGTGGCCACGGACAGACGAGATACGATGAGCAGTTCTTC
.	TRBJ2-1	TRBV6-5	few	CASSRPGGEQFF	TGTGCCAGCAGCCGGCCCGGGGGTGAGCAGTTCTTC
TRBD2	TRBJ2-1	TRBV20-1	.	CSAREGLAGRSYNEQFF	TGCAGTGCTAGAGAAGGACTAGCGGGCCGCTCCTACAATGAGCAGTTCTTC
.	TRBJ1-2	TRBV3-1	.	CASSQDGLLWYGYTF	TGTGCCAGCAGCCAGGACGGCCTTCTCTGGTATGGCTACACCTTC
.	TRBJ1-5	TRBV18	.	CASSPSTVSYDQPQHF	TGTGCCAGCTCACCGAGTACTGTGTCTTATGATCAGCCCCAGCATTTT
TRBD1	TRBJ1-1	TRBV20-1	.	CSAPKGDRVNTEAFF	TGCAGTGCCCCAAAAGGGGACAGGGTAAACACTGAAGCTTTCTTT
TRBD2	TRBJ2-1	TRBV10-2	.	CASTAGGNYNEQFF	TGCGCCAGCACGGCGGGAGGGAACTACAATGAGCAGTTCTTC
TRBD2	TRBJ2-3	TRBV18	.	CASSPFELAGDTDTQYF	TGTGCCAGCTCACCTTTCGAGCTAGCGGGAGACACAGATACGCAGTATTTT
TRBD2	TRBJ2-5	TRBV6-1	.	CASSESASGRVETQYF	TGTGCCAGCAGTGAATCGGCTAGCGGACGCGTCGAGACCCAGTACTTC
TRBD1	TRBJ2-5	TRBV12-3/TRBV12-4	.	CASRRQGVWETQYF	TGTGCCAGCAGGAGACAGGGGGTCTGGGAGACCCAGTACTTC
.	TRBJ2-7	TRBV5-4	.	CASSSLPGSSYEQYF	TGTGCCAGCAGCTCACTACCGGGCAGCTCCTACGAGCAGTACTTC
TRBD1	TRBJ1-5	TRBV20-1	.	CSAPGQGGQPQHF	TGCAGTGCTCCTGGACAGGGTGGGCAGCCCCAGCATTTT
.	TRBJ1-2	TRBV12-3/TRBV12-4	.	CASGPQAVEFTNYGYTF	TGTGCCAGCGGTCCACAGGCGGTAGAGTTTACTAACTATGGCTACACCTTC
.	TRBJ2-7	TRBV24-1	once	CATSDPGTSVYEQYF	TGTGCCACCAGTGATCCCGGGACATCAGTTTACGAGCAGTACTTC
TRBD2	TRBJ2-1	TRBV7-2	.	CASSPRGLAGGLYDEQFF	TGTGCCAGCAGCCCTAGAGGACTAGCGGGAGGCCTTTACGATGAGCAGTTCTTC
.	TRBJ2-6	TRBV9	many	CASSVAGSGANVLTF	TGTGCCAGCAGCGTAGCGGGCTCTGGGGCCAACGTCCTGACTTTC
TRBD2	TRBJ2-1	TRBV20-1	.	CSARDSSGSLNEQFF	TGCAGTGCTAGAGATTCCAGCGGGAGTCTAAATGAGCAGTTCTTC
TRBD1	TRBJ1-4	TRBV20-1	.	CSASTGGPNEKLFF	TGCAGTGCTAGCACAGGGGGACCTAATGAAAAACTGTTTTTT
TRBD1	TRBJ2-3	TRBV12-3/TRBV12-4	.	CASSLNRGTDTQYF	TGTGCCAGCAGTTTAAACAGGGGAACAGATACGCAGTATTTT
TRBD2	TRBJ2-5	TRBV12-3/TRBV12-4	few	CASSLDGYGTTSGRFREQYF	TGTGCCAGCAGTTTGGATGGGTACGGGACGACTAGCGGGAGGTTTCGAGAGCAGTACTTC
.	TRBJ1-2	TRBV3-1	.	CASSQLQGYYGYTF	TGTGCCAGCAGCCAACTACAGGGCTACTATGGCTACACCTTC
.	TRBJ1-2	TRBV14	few	CASSQVEYYGYTF	TGTGCCAGCAGCCAAGTCGAGTACTATGGCTACACCTTC
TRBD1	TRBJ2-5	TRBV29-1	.	CSVRGQGGRSEQYF	TGCAGCGTCAGGGGGCAGGGGGGTCGGAGTGAGCAGTACTTC
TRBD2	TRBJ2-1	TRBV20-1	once	CSARRGREVYNEQFF	TGCAGTGCTAGGCGGGGGCGGGAGGTATATAATGAGCAGTTCTTC
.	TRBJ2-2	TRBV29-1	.	CSVMTGNTGELFF	TGCAGCGTTATGACAGGGAACACCGGGGAGCTGTTTTTT
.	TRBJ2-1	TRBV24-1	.	CATSDSGRTGEQFF	TGTGCCACCAGTGATTCTGGTAGAACGGGTGAGCAGTTCTTC
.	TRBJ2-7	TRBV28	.	CATQKPDGAPEQYF	TGTGCCACCCAGAAACCGGACGGAGCCCCCGAGCAGTACTTC